The T cell receptor (beta chain) under discussion was sequenced for a study of HIV-infected patients and healthy controls. For the study at large: A modest, significant CD4 rise occurred in about 85% of the 16 patients after three months of therapy. Study outcomes and limitations: The authors saw processing only sixteen HIV-infected individuals as a major limitation on generality.

Roughly three months, about 14 weeks, into antiretroviral therapy, follow-up blood was collected. All unsorted peripheral T cells were captured because whole blood was used without fractionation. The RNA source was an approximately 2.6 ml peripheral blood draw. Alpha and beta constant-region primers primed reverse transcription of approximately 460 ng RNA. Separate chain-specific third strand synthesis with multiplexing indices produced the alpha and beta libraries. TCRdb called the 5' RACE reads again in MiXCR, with one record for every CDR3 protein. The sample includes some 8,700 distinct CDR3 sequences, approximately 7.9% of them seen just once. Of note for this clonotype: Its antigen is currently unknown.

The V gene end was trimmed by 0 bases and the J gene end by 7 bases; junction bases not matched to a gene: 14. CDR3 length equals 18 residues. Germline lookup yields CDR1 SGHRS and CDR2 YFSETQ. The material was blood, obtained during antiretroviral therapy. The J gene is TRBJ2-3, the V gene TRBV5-1, with 10 bases identical to TRBD2. The origin of this receptor is an adult with HIV infection. The CDR3 DNA sequence: TGCGCCAGCAGCTTGGCATTAGCGGGGGGCCCTGAGGTCTATACGCAGTATTTT. Protein: CASSLALAGGPEVYTQYF.